These 24 T cell receptor beta chains originate from one sample sequenced in a study of glioma-infiltrating T cells. Amplification of TCR alpha and beta CDR3 regions from RNA used iRepertoire nested multiplex PCR. TCRdb ran MiXCR on the multiplex PCR reads and lists one entry per CDR3 protein. The sample includes about 3,900 distinct CDR3 sequences, roughly 31% of them seen just once. Sequencing was performed on glioma tissue, nonneoplastic brain tissue, or PBMCs (not recorded which). The receptor source for this set is a human donor with low-grade glioma or glioblastoma, undergoing nonglioma brain surgery, or in good health (not recorded which).

This clonotype is medium-sized (0.01 to 0.1%) within its sample. The CDR3 loop reads CSAGRDRAADSPLHF. DNA for the CDR3: TGCAGTGCTGGCCGGGACAGGGCTGCGGATTCACCCCTCCACTTT. The V gene is TRBV20-1, the J gene TRBJ1-6, with 9 bases aligning to TRBD1. This CDR3 is 15 amino acids long. The germline CDR1 and CDR2 sequences are DFQATT and SNEGSKA (reference sequence). Losses at the gene ends were 5 bases for V and 8 bases for J; bases not matched to a gene: 10.

By sample share, this clonotype is medium-sized. The genes are TRBV25-1 and TRBJ1-3; TRBD1 matches at 11 bases. Looked up from germline, CDR1 is MGHDK and CDR2 is SYGVNS. V trimming: 3 bases; J trimming: 2 bases; junction bases outside the gene matches: 3. The CDR3 runs 16 residues. The CDR3 DNA follows: TGTGCCAGCAGTGAGCCGGGACAGGGGGCTGGAAACACCATATATTTT. This encodes CASSEPGQGAGNTIYF.

By its share, this clonotype is large. The genes are TRBV7-2 and TRBJ1-2; D is undetermined. Looked up from germline, CDR1 is SGHTA and CDR2 is FQGNSA. The CDR3 length is 15 residues. V lost 1 base and J lost 4, with 13 bases in between. In nucleotides, the CDR3 is TGTGCCAGCAGCTTAGGGCGACGGACCATCTATGGCTACACCTTC. Protein: CASSLGRRTIYGYTF.

This clonotype was recorded many times. It is unclear where the CDR3 begins or ends on the DNA, so no DNA is shown, and the CDR3 is as TCRdb lists it. The rearrangement uses TRBV7-3 and TRBJ2-7. Germline values: CDR1 SGHTA, CDR2 FQGTGA. The CDR3 spans 12 residues, counting both ends. CDR3 protein: CASSTSLGEQYF.

Points on this clonotype: The junction differs from germline at one of its ends, possibly a read error. This sequence joins TRBV4-1 and TRBJ1-1; D gene unclear. This CDR3 spans 13 amino acids. The germline V gene has CDR1 MGHRA and CDR2 YSYEKL. CDR3 bases: TGTGCCAGCAGTTTATTTGGGGACACTGAAGCTTTCTTT. It codes for CASSLFGDTEAFF.

As concerns this clonotype: Germline is not matched at one junction end, which may reflect a read error. The chain is built from TRBV5-1 and TRBJ1-1; no reliable D call. Per the germline V gene, CDR1 is SGHRS and CDR2 is YFSETQ. CDR3 size: 14 residues. This chain's CDR3 is CACSAYKGGTEAFF. In DNA form, the CDR3 reads TGCGCCTGCAGCGCTTACAAGGGTGGCACTGAAGCTTTCTTT.

This clonotype was detected ten times or more. The genes are TRBV3-1 and TRBJ2-7; 10 nucleotides match TRBD1. From germline, CDR1 is LGHDT and CDR2 YNNKEL (reference sequence). The CDR3 consists of 15 residues. V dropped 8 bases and J dropped 2; count of bases not matched to a gene: 9. Written as DNA, the CDR3 is TGTGCCAGCCACAAAGGGACAGGGGCCCCCTACGAGCAGTACTTC. It encodes CASHKGTGAPYEQYF.

This clonotype is deemed medium-sized. A read error may account for a junction end that differs from germline. The chain uses TRBV14 and TRBJ2-1; TRBD1 aligns across 8 bases. The CDR3 loop spans 12 amino acids. Germline V lookup: CDR1 SGHDN, CDR2 FVKESK. CDR3 DNA sequence: TGTGCCAGCAGCCACGACGACAGGGGAAGGATCTTC. Protein sequence: CASSHDDRGRIF.

In its sample, this clonotype is medium-sized. This chain links TRBV20-1 with TRBJ2-3; 12 nucleotides match TRBD2. CDR3 length: 18 amino acids. Germline V gene data show CDR1 as DFQATT and CDR2 as SNEGSKA (reference sequence). V lost 1 base to trimming and J lost 2 bases; unmatched junction nucleotides: 10. CDR3 region: CSARVEPSGGASTDTQYF. CDR3 DNA sequence: TGCAGTGCTAGAGTAGAACCTAGCGGGGGGGCCTCCACAGATACGCAGTATTTT.

This clonotype showed up many times. The gene calls are TRBV19 and TRBJ1-2, with D possibly matching TRBD1 (6 bases). The V gene's germline CDR1 is LNHDA and CDR2 SQIVND (reference sequence). With 5 bases removed from V and 4 bases from J, the gap between germline ends came to 14 bases. The CDR3 spans 14 residues. For the CDR3, the DNA is TGTGCCAGTAGTGTCGCGGGACAAGTCTATGGCTACACCTTC. This translates into CASSVAGQVYGYTF.

The rearrangement uses TRBV27 and TRBJ2-7; D is unclear. CDR1 and CDR2 from the germline V gene are MNHEY and SMNVEV (reference sequence). This CDR3 is built from 15 residues. Trimming left V 6 bases short and J 5 bases short, with 20 bases between. CDR3 region: CASRLGGFSYNEQYF. CDR3 coding DNA: TGTGCCAGCAGGCTAGGTGGATTCTCCTACAACGAGCAGTACTTC.

The chain employs TRBV30 and TRBJ2-5; the match to TRBD2 covers 8 bases. The J segment lost 4 bases and the V segment lost 2 bases, leaving 3 bases of the junction unmatched. This CDR3 has 13 amino acids. Germline CDR1 reads GTSNPN; CDR2 reads SVGIG (reference sequence). CDR3 in DNA: TGTGCCTGGAGTTCGGGGGGGCCAGAGACCCAGTACTTC. Encoded protein: CAWSSGGPETQYF.

This clonotype has a handful of counts. This chain links TRBV3-1 with TRBJ2-1; no firm D call. Germline V gene sequence: CDR1 LGHDT, CDR2 YNNKEL (reference sequence). Trimming removed 0 bases from V and 5 bases from J, with 14 bases in between. The CDR3 spans 16 residues. CDR3 coding DNA: TGTGCCAGCAGCCAAGATTTGGGGATTAAGAACAATGAGCAGTTCTTC. As protein: CASSQDLGIKNNEQFF.

This clonotype was found many times. The rearrangement links TRBV4-3 to TRBJ1-3; D unclear. The V gene lost 0 bases and the J gene lost 0 bases, with 6 bases spanning the gap. Germline V gene sequence: CDR1 LGHNA, CDR2 YSLEER. This CDR3 contains 15 residues. The CDR3 DNA sequence: TGCGCCAGCAGCCAAGAACGGAGCTCTGGAAACACCATATATTTT. This codes for CASSQERSSGNTIYF.

The chain is built from TRBV3-1 and TRBJ2-3, with 15 bases aligning to TRBD2. The CDR3 totals 16 residues. CDR1 is LGHDT and CDR2 is YNNKEL in the germline V gene (reference sequence). The J segment lost 3 bases and the V segment lost 4 bases, leaving 2 bases of the junction unmatched. DNA for the CDR3: TGTGCCAGCAGCCGCGGACTAGCGGGGGGGACAGATACGCAGTATTTT. Amino acids: CASSRGLAGGTDTQYF.

This clonotype was found many times. The chain is built from TRBV6-6 and TRBJ2-7, with 9 nucleotides matching TRBD1. CDR3 size: 16 residues. V was clipped by 2 bases and J by 3 bases; unmatched bases: 8. Germline CDR1 reads MNHNY; CDR2 reads SVGAGI (reference sequence). The CDR3 loop reads CASSYAWDRAHYEQYF. CDR3 DNA sequence: TGTGCCAGCAGTTACGCCTGGGACAGGGCGCACTACGAGCAGTACTTC.

Sample share makes this clonotype medium-sized. V gene TRBV7-2 combines with J gene TRBJ1-1; tentative D call: TRBD1 (5 bases). This CDR3 comprises 14 residues. The germline gives CDR1 SGHTA, CDR2 FQGNSA. Deletions cut 3 bases from V and 1 base from J, with 9 bases between. The CDR3 region has the DNA TGTGCCAGCAGCTTCCAGGACACGAACACTGAAGCTTTCTTT. Amino acid sequence: CASSFQDTNTEAFF. Full variable domain (remainder filled in from reference TRBV7-2 and TRBJ1-1): GAGVSQSPSNKVTEKGKDVELRCDPISGHTALYWYRQSLGQGLEFLIYFQGNSAPDKSGLPSDRFSAERTGGSVSTLTIQRTQQEDSAVYLCASSFQDTNTEAFFGQGTRLTVV.

With respect to this clonotype: The junction shows a germline mismatch at one end, possibly a read error. V and J are TRBV5-8 and TRBJ2-7; D is possibly TRBD2 (5 bases). Germline-derived CDR1 and CDR2 are SGHTS and YDEGEE. The CDR3 runs 16 residues. The CDR3 protein is CASSPRRGLTSYERYF. CDR3 DNA sequence: TGTGCCAGCAGCCCGAGGAGAGGGCTAACTTCCTACGAGCGGTACTTC. Full variable domain (missing parts from reference TRBV5-8 and TRBJ2-7): EAGVTQSPTHLIKTRGQQATLRCSPISGHTSVYWYQQALGLGLQFLLWYDEGEERNRGNFPPRFSGRQFPNYSSELNVNALELEDSALYLCASSPRRGLTSYERYFGPGTRLTVT.

The table lists this clonotype with a count of one. A read error may be the cause here, since a much bigger clone is one base away. The rearrangement uses TRBV11-1 and TRBJ1-1; D is undetermined. Looked up from germline, CDR1 is SGHAT and CDR2 is FQDESV (reference sequence). The CDR3 loop spans 13 amino acids. Here the CDR3 reads CASRARETTKAFF. The CDR3 DNA reads as TGTGCCAGCAGGGCTAGGGAGACCACTAAAGCTTTCTTT.

At least ten counts were recorded for this clonotype. The CDR3 DNA reads TGCAGTGCTAGAACCGGGACTAGCGGGAGGTTGAGAAATGAGCAGTTCTTC. It specifies CSARTGTSGRLRNEQFF. The chain employs TRBV20-1 and TRBJ2-1; 15 bases map to TRBD2. Germline CDR1 and CDR2: DFQATT and SNEGSKA (reference sequence). CDR3 size: 17 residues. The junction had 9 bases not matched to a gene; V was cut back by 2 bases and J by 7 bases.

Many counts were recorded for this clonotype. The chain recombines TRBV20-1 with TRBJ2-6, with 7 bases aligning to TRBD2. The CDR3 runs 16 residues. Germline V gene sequence: CDR1 DFQATT, CDR2 SNEGSKA (reference sequence). V dropped 0 bases and J dropped 2; count of bases not matched to a gene: 4. CDR3 sequence (DNA): TGCAGTGCTAGAGACCGGGGAGGGCCTGGGGCCAACGTCCTGACTTTC. Protein product: CSARDRGGPGANVLTF.

The sample holds many counts of this clonotype. The V call is TRBV5-6, the J call TRBJ2-3, with a tentative D call TRBD1 (5 bases). Between the trimmed V and J ends, which lost 2 bases and 1 base, there was a span of 11 bases. The germline CDR1 and CDR2 sequences are SGHDT and YYEEEE. The CDR3 is 15 amino acids. This CDR3 is CASSLRQFRTDTQYF. The CDR3 DNA is TGTGCCAGCAGCTTAAGACAGTTCCGCACAGATACGCAGTATTTT.

This clonotype is categorized as medium-sized. The V gene is TRBV6-1, the J gene TRBJ1-2; the D is unclear. CDR1 MNHNS and CDR2 SASEGT come from the germline V gene. V was pared by 7 bases and J by 4 bases, with 19 bases between. The CDR3 length is 15 residues. The CDR3 DNA is TGTGCCAGCACTGATACCGGGAGGCAGCTCTATGGCTACACCTTC. This translates into CASTDTGRQLYGYTF.

CDR3 DNA: TGTGCCAGCAGTCTAGTGCAGGGCGCACCCTGCGAGCAGTACTTC. Protein product: CASSLVQGAPCEQYF. This chain connects TRBV27 to TRBJ2-7, with TRBD1 as a possible D gene (5 bases). Trimming removed 5 bases at V and 6 bases at J, with 20 bases between. The germline gives CDR1 MNHEY, CDR2 SMNVEV (reference sequence). The CDR3 consists of 15 residues.